The 8 T cell receptor beta chains below come from one sample, sequenced in a study of beta chain features in type 1 diabetes. Of the isolated RNA, all was reverse transcribed, and so the sequenced material was expressed TCRB transcripts. Sequencing used immunoSEQ multiplex PCR; TCRdb keeps in-frame clones, though not all of them. The data show about 150,000 clones, with around 8.5% seen just once and less than 0.85% held by the top ten. The sequencing input was central memory CD4+ T cells from blood. The origin of the receptors is a man aged 18 to 30 in good health.

There are a few counts of this clone. The J gene is TRBJ1-6, the V gene TRBV7-9; the D gene is possibly TRBD1 (5 bases). This CDR3 region has 14 residues. Germline-derived CDR1 and CDR2 are SEHNR and FQNEAQ (reference sequence). The germline V and J ends were trimmed by 5 bases and 5 bases, with 10 bases remaining between them. This chain's CDR3 is CASSHGHDNSPLHF. Here the CDR3 DNA reads TGTGCCAGCAGCCACGGACACGATAATTCACCCCTCCACTTT.

This clone was found a few times. The chain has TRBV7-9 and TRBJ2-5; a possible D gene is TRBD1 (6 bases). With 0 bases removed from V and 5 bases from J, the gap between germline ends came to 13 bases. Germline-derived CDR1 and CDR2 are SEHNR and FQNEAQ (reference sequence). The CDR3 contains 15 residues. In DNA, the CDR3 is TGTGCCAGCAGCTTAGCCCTTCTGGGGGCGGAGACCCAGTACTTC. Protein sequence: CASSLALLGAETQYF.

This chain connects TRBV7-7 to TRBJ1-4, with 8 bases lining up with TRBD1. Trimming took 1 base from V and 7 from J; bases not matched to a gene: 2. The CDR3 loop spans 14 amino acids. Germline CDR1 is SSHAT and CDR2 is FNYEAQ (reference sequence). The CDR3 nucleotides are TGTGCCAGCAGCTTAGGGACAGGGCGTGAAAAACTGTTTTTT. The encoded protein is CASSLGTGREKLFF. Based on the CDR3 plus reference TRBV7-7 and TRBJ1-4, the full variable domain is GAGVSQSPRYKVTKRGQDVTLRCDPISSHATLYWYQQALGQGPEFLTYFNYEAQPDKSGLPSDRFSAERPEGSISTLTIQRTEQRDSAMYRCASSLGTGREKLFFGSGTQLSVL.

There are many counts of this clone. The chain links TRBV7-9 to TRBJ2-1; 7 positions match TRBD2. CDR1 SEHNR and CDR2 FQNEAQ come from the germline V gene (reference sequence). This CDR3 spans 19 amino acids. V was clipped by 6 bases and J by 2 bases; unmatched bases: 19. The CDR3 bases are TGTGCCAGCAGTCCCTCCCGGCCGGGGAGCGGGGATACCTACAATGAGCAGTTCTTC. Encoded protein: CASSPSRPGSGDTYNEQFF.

This clone was recorded a few times. The chain links TRBV4-1 to TRBJ2-1; D is possibly TRBD2 (6 bases). Trimming cost V 1 base and J 0 bases, with 10 bases left between them. This CDR3 has 16 amino acids. Germline V CDR1 and CDR2: MGHRA, YSYEKL. CDR3 region: CASSQVRRDSYNEQFF. The CDR3 nucleotides read TGCGCCAGCAGCCAAGTCCGGCGGGACTCCTACAATGAGCAGTTCTTC.

This clone was counted a single time. The rearrangement links TRBV5-6 to TRBJ2-5, with 7 bases lining up with TRBD1. The J call is in doubt because the DNA end fits TRBJ2-7 better. Germline assignment: CDR1 SGHDT and CDR2 YYEEEE. This CDR3 has 15 residues. The chain's CDR3 is CASSQKTGFSYEQYF. CDR3 bases: TGTGCCAGCAGCCAGAAGACAGGGTTTTCCTACGAGCAGTACTTC.

This rearrangement joins TRBV27 to TRBJ2-1; 7 positions agree with TRBD2. CDR1 and CDR2 (germline): MNHEY, SMNVEV (reference sequence). This CDR3 contains 15 residues. Trimming removed 3 bases from V and 1 base from J; junction bases left unmatched: 3. The CDR3 DNA reads as TGTGCCAGCAGTTTTAATAGCGGGTCCTACAATGAGCAGTTCTTC. It codes for CASSFNSGSYNEQFF.

V is TRBV19 and J is TRBJ1-1, with D possibly matching TRBD1 (5 bases). The CDR3 length is 14 residues. CDR1 LNHDA and CDR2 SQIVND come from the germline V gene (reference sequence). The ends were cut back, 7 bases at V and 1 base at J, with 13 bases in the middle. CDR3 sequence: CASTQGRANTEAFF. The CDR3 bases are TGTGCCAGTACCCAGGGTCGGGCGAACACTGAAGCTTTCTTT.